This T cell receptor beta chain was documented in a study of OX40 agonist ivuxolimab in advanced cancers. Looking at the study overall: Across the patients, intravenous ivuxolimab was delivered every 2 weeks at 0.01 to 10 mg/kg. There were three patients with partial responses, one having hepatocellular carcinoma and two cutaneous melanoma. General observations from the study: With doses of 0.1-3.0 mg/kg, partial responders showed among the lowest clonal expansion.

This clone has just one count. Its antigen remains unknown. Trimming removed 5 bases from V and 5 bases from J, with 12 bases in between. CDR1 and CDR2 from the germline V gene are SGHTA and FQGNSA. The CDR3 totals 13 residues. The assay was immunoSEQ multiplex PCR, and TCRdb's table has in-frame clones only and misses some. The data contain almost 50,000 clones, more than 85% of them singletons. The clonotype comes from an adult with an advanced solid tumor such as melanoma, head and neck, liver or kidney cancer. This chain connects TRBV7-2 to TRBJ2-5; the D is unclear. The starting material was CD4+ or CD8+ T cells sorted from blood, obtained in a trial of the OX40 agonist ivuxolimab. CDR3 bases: TGTGCCAGCAGCAGAGCGTCACGGGAGACCCAGTACTTC. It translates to CASSRASRETQYF.